This entry concerns a single T cell receptor (beta chain). What it binds is unknown. The sample comes from a study of OX40 agonist ivuxolimab in advanced cancers. Background on the study: Six ivuxolimab dose levels, 0.01 to 10 mg/kg, were given intravenously every 2 weeks. At about 81% male, the cohort had a mean age of roughly 60 years, ranging from about 23 to 79. General study findings and limits: On average, a greater number of expanded clones characterised CD8+ T cells relative to CD4+.

V was clipped by 4 bases and J by 0 bases, with 18 bases between them. CDR1 and CDR2 (germline): MNHNS, SASEGT. The CDR3 runs to 18 residues. The assay was immunoSEQ multiplex PCR, and TCRdb's table has in-frame clones only and misses some. This table holds about 79,000 clones, about 90% found once. This receptor was identified in an adult with an advanced solid tumor such as melanoma, head and neck, liver or kidney cancer. The sample here was CD4+ or CD8+ T cells sorted from blood, taken in a trial of the OX40 agonist ivuxolimab. The genes are TRBV6-1 and TRBJ1-4; D unclear. DNA for the CDR3: TGTGCCAGCAGTGCCTCCCGCCGCGCCAGTGCAACTAATGAAAAACTGTTTTTT. Protein product: CASSASRRASATNEKLFF.